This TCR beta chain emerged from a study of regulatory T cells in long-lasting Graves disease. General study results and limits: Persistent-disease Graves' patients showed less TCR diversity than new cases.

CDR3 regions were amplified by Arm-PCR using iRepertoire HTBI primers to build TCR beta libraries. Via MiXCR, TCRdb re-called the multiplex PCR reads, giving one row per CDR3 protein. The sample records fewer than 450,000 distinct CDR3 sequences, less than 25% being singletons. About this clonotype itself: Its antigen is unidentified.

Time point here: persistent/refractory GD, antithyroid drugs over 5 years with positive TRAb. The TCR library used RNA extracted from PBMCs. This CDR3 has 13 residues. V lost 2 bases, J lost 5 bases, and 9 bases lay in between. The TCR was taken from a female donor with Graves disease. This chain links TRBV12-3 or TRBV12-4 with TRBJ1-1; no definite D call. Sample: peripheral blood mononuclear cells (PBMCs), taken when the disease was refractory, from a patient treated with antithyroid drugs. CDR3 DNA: TGTGCCAGCAGTTTATGGGTGTGGACTGAAGCTTTCTTT. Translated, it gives CASSLWVWTEAFF.